This T cell receptor (beta chain) was sequenced during a study of shared clonotypes between healthy human individuals. Study results and limitations: Only blood was sampled; tissue repertoires likely differ.

As regards this clone: The antigen remains undetermined.

CDR1 MDHEN and CDR2 SYDVKM come from the germline V gene. V lost 2 bases, J lost 3 bases, and 14 bases lay in between. The CDR3 contains 15 residues. The method was immunoSEQ multiplex PCR; TCRdb's version includes in-frame clones alone and lacks a portion of them. Among approximately 1.5 million clones listed, around 98% were seen once. Source material: naive CD4+ T cells sorted from blood. Documented subset: CD45RA+ positively selected. The source of this sequence is a man aged 25 to 45 in good health. J is TRBJ2-7 and V is TRBV28; weak D call: TRBD2 (6 bases). This chain's CDR3 is CASSLGGDPGYEQYF. The CDR3 DNA reads as TGTGCCAGCAGTTTAGGAGGGGATCCCGGCTACGAGCAGTACTTC.